This T cell receptor (beta chain) was recovered during a study of T cells after yellow fever vaccination. The V segment lost 5 bases and the J segment 1 base; nucleotides outside the gene matches: 7. Germline V CDR1 and CDR2: SEHNR, FQNEAQ (reference sequence). The CDR3 extends over 15 amino acids. This clonotype was picked up many times. One entry per CDR3 protein results from TCRdb running MiXCR on the 5' RACE reads. In the table there are around 590,000 distinct CDR3 sequences, approximately 13% of which are singletons. Material: PBMCs, obtained on the day of the yellow fever booster vaccination. The chain has TRBV7-9 and TRBJ1-2, with 7 bases fitting TRBD1. The sequence was obtained from a man under 40 who received the YFV17D yellow fever vaccine. CDR3 DNA: TGTGCCAGCAGCCTGGACAGGCCGGGTAACTATGGCTACACCTTC. Translating it yields CASSLDRPGNYGYTF. Using reference TRBV7-9 and TRBJ1-2 for the parts outside the CDR3, the full variable domain is DTGVSQNPRHKITKRGQNVTFRCDPISEHNRLYWYRQTLGQGPEFLTYFQNEAQLEKSRLLSDRFSAERPKGSFSTLEIQRTEQGDSAMYLCASSLDRPGNYGYTFGSGTRLTVV.